Shown below are 18 T cell receptor beta chains from a single sample sequenced in a study of blood T cell repertoires in COVID-19. Assay used: immunoSEQ multiplex PCR; TCRdb lists only in-frame clones, some missing. The table has about 210,000 clones, 80% to 90% seen once. The sample comprised peripheral blood. All receptors come from a man aged 50-60 years with active or convalescent COVID-19.

The chain carries TRBV5-1 and TRBJ2-1; 7 bases fit TRBD1. CDR1 is SGHRS and CDR2 is YFSETQ in the germline V gene. The CDR3 is made up of 18 amino acids. V was pared by 0 bases and J by 0 bases, with 9 bases of the junction left unmatched. CDR3 DNA: TGCGCCAGCAGCTTGGGCCCGACAGGGCTACGCTCCTACAATGAGCAGTTCTTC. Protein: CASSLGPTGLRSYNEQFF.

The J gene is TRBJ2-2, the V gene TRBV5-1; D unclear. Trimming pared 0 bases from V and 3 bases from J, leaving 9 bases between. From germline, CDR1 is SGHRS and CDR2 YFSETQ. There are 15 residues in the CDR3. CDR3 nucleotide sequence: TGCGCCAGCAGCTTGGCAACGTCAGACACCGGGGAGCTGTTTTTT. It codes for CASSLATSDTGELFF.

The CDR3 DNA reads TGTGCCACCAGCAGAGCCGGGACAGGCGATCAGCCCCAGCATTTT. This sequence encodes CATSRAGTGDQPQHF. The gene calls are TRBV15 and TRBJ1-5; 8 bases are a match to TRBD1. The CDR3 has 15 residues. Germline CDR1 is LNHNV and CDR2 is YYDKDF (reference sequence). V lost 1 base to trimming and J lost 5 bases; unmatched junction nucleotides: 4.

The V gene is TRBV7-6, the J gene TRBJ2-7, with 7 bases aligning to TRBD2. The CDR3 is made up of 15 amino acids. The germline gives CDR1 SGHVS, CDR2 FNYEAQ. The junction had 12 bases not matched to a gene; V was cut back by 3 bases and J by 7 bases. The CDR3 spells CASSLGQREVTEQYF. The CDR3 bases are TGTGCCAGCAGCTTGGGGCAGCGGGAAGTAACGGAGCAGTACTTC.

This sequence joins TRBV5-4 and TRBJ2-2; 8 bases are shared with TRBD1. CDR1 and CDR2 (germline): SGHNT, YYREEE (reference sequence). This CDR3 is 16 amino acids long. J gave up 0 bases and V 4 bases, and 5 bases lay outside the gene matches. CDR3 region: CASSTWDRTNTGELFF. CDR3 nucleotides: TGTGCCAGCAGCACCTGGGACAGGACGAACACCGGGGAGCTGTTTTTT.

The CDR3 loop reads CASSLRFGSNYGYTF. The CDR3 coding sequence is TGTGCCAGCAGTTTACGCTTCGGGTCTAACTATGGCTACACCTTC. This chain joins TRBV28 and TRBJ1-2; no definite D call. From germline, CDR1 is MDHEN and CDR2 SYDVKM. Trimming stripped 2 bases from V and 0 bases from J, with 10 bases between. CDR3 length: 15 amino acids.

J is TRBJ2-1 and V is TRBV24-1; 8 bases line up with TRBD1. V lost 4 bases, J lost 4 bases, and 8 bases stayed unmatched. The CDR3 runs to 16 residues. The germline V gene encodes CDR1 KGHDR and CDR2 SFDVKD. The CDR3 is CATSDPGTGNYNEQFF. The CDR3 DNA reads as TGTGCCACCAGTGACCCCGGGACAGGTAATTACAATGAGCAGTTCTTC.

The chain recombines TRBV19 with TRBJ2-3; TRBD1 might be the D (6 bases). Deletions cut 9 bases from V and 5 bases from J, with 18 bases between. The germline CDR1 and CDR2 sequences are LNHDA and SQIVND (reference sequence). The CDR3 is 14 residues long. CDR3 sequence reads: CASANRDAVDTQYF. CDR3 DNA: TGTGCCAGCGCAAACAGGGATGCAGTAGATACGCAGTATTTT.

The chain recombines TRBV19 with TRBJ2-3; D perhaps matches TRBD1 (6 bases). V was trimmed by 6 bases and J by 2 bases, leaving 21 bases between them. The germline CDR1 and CDR2 sequences are LNHDA and SQIVND (reference sequence). There are 17 residues in the CDR3. CDR3 in DNA: TGTGCCAGTAGGGCAGGAACAGGGAATAACAACACAGATACGCAGTATTTT. Translated: CASRAGTGNNNTDTQYF.

CDR3 nucleotides: TGCGCCAGCAGCTTGATAACTAGTACGGAGACCCAGTACTTC. This translates into CASSLITSTETQYF. V and J are TRBV5-1 and TRBJ2-5, with D possibly matching TRBD2 (5 bases). CDR3 size: 14 residues. Trimming took off 1 base at V and 5 bases at J, with 12 bases between the two ends. Germline V gene sequence: CDR1 SGHRS, CDR2 YFSETQ.

This clone was detected a few times. This sequence joins TRBV18 and TRBJ1-5; 10 bases are a match to TRBD1. Germline V CDR1 and CDR2: KGHSH, LQKENI. The CDR3 is 14 amino acids. V shed 6 bases and J 5 bases; nucleotides not matched to a gene: 4. The CDR3 coding sequence is TGTGCCAGCTCCCAAGGGACAGGGGATCAGCCCCAGCATTTT. Translating gives CASSQGTGDQPQHF.

The CDR3 here is CASSSWVGQRRQETQYF. The CDR3 DNA is TGTGCCAGCAGCTCCTGGGTCGGTCAGAGGAGACAAGAGACCCAGTACTTC. The chain carries TRBV7-9 and TRBJ2-5; D unclear. Germline V gene data show CDR1 as SEHNR and CDR2 as FQNEAQ (reference sequence). This CDR3 is 17 amino acids long. V lost 4 bases and J lost 2, with 20 bases in between.

The V call is TRBV7-8, the J call TRBJ1-3; D is unclear. From germline, CDR1 is SGHVS and CDR2 FQNEAQ. The CDR3 is 17 residues long. Trimming removed 0 bases at V and 0 bases at J, with 12 bases between. The CDR3 reads CASSLAHPSGSGNTIYF. Here the CDR3 DNA reads TGTGCCAGCAGCTTAGCGCATCCTTCAGGCTCTGGAAACACCATATATTTT.

The chain is built from TRBV18 and TRBJ2-7; 8 bases are shared with TRBD2. J lost 4 bases, V lost 6 bases, and 8 bases had no gene match. There are 14 residues in the CDR3. Germline assignment: CDR1 KGHSH and CDR2 LQKENI. DNA of the CDR3: TGTGCCAGCTCCCTCGCGGGGGGAAGGTACGAGCAGTACGTC. Amino acid sequence: CASSLAGGRYEQYV.

Only one count was recorded for this clone. The chain couples TRBV11-2 to TRBJ1-2; the D gene is possibly TRBD1 (5 bases). Germline CDR1 reads SGHAT; CDR2 reads FQNNGV. CDR3 size: 13 residues. V was pared by 4 bases and J by 5 bases, with 11 bases between. This CDR3 reads CASSSWGVYGYTF. In DNA, the CDR3 is TGTGCCAGCAGCTCCTGGGGGGTATATGGCTACACCTTC.

This clone was detected only once. V usage is TRBV18 and J usage is TRBJ2-7; D not resolved. The CDR3 consists of 12 residues. V lost 2 bases, J lost 6 bases, and 8 bases lay in between. CDR1 KGHSH and CDR2 LQKENI come from the germline V gene. The CDR3 sequence is CASSPDTFEQYF. The CDR3 DNA reads as TGTGCCAGCTCACCAGACACGTTCGAGCAGTACTTC. The full variable domain, with the rest looked up from reference TRBV18 and TRBJ2-7, is NAGVMQNPRHLVRRRGQEARLRCSPMKGHSHVYWYRQLPEEGLKFMVYLQKENIIDESGMPKERFSAEFPKEGPSILRIQQVVRGDSAAYFCASSPDTFEQYFGPGTRLTVT.

The chain uses TRBV5-8 and TRBJ1-4, with a possible D match to TRBD1 (6 bases). CDR3 length: 15 residues. Germline V CDR1 and CDR2: SGHTS, YDEGEE. The V end lost 1 base, the J end lost 11 bases, and 18 bases lay between the germline ends. CDR3 sequence reads: CASSLRGGLVTKLFF. The CDR3 DNA follows: TGTGCCAGCAGCTTGAGGGGGGGACTCGTTACGAAACTGTTTTTT.

The chain carries TRBV24-1 and TRBJ1-6; perhaps TRBD1 as D (5 bases). Germline lookup yields CDR1 KGHDR and CDR2 SFDVKD. Trimming shortened V by 2 bases and J by 7 bases, and 11 bases separated the two germline ends. This CDR3 has 15 residues. The CDR3 reads CATSDSRVGNSPLHF. CDR3 coding DNA: TGTGCCACCAGTGATTCCAGGGTGGGGAATTCACCCCTCCACTTT.